This TCR beta chain was found in a study of CD8 T cells in Susac syndrome. The RNA input was about 0.5 to 1 ug, and it was reverse transcribed with random hexamers. TCRdb analysed the immunoSEQ multiplex PCR reads with MiXCR anew, one entry per CDR3 protein. Among about 18,000 distinct CDR3 sequences listed, approximately 95% were seen once. Germline V CDR1 and CDR2: LNHDA, SQIVND (reference sequence). The germline V and J ends were trimmed by 8 bases and 2 bases, with 13 bases remaining between them. This CDR3 comprises 13 residues. The V and J genes are TRBV19 and TRBJ2-7; the D call may be TRBD1 or TRBD2 (5 bases each). The sample consisted of CD8+ T cells from PBMCs. The clonotype comes from a human donor in good health. CDR3 DNA: TGTGCCAGTGGGGACGGCAGAACCTACGAGCAGTACTTC. It translates to CASGDGRTYEQYF. The full variable domain, with the rest looked up from reference TRBV19 and TRBJ2-7, is DGGITQSPKYLFRKEGQNVTLSCEQNLNHDAMYWYRQDPGQGLRLIYYSQIVNDFQKGDIAEGYSVSREKKESFPLTVTSAQKNPTAFYLCASGDGRTYEQYFGPGTRLTVT.